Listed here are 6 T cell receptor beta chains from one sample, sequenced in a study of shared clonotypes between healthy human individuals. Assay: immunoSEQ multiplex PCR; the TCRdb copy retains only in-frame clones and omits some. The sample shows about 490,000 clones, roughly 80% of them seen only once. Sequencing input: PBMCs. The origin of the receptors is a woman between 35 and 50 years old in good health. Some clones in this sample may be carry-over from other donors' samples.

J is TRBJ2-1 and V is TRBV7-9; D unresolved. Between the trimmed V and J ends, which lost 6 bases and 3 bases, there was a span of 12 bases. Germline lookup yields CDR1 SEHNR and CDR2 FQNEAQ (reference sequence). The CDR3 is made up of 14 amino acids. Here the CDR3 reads CASSWLLGYNEQFF. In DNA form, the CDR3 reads TGTGCCAGCAGTTGGCTTCTCGGCTACAATGAGCAGTTCTTC.

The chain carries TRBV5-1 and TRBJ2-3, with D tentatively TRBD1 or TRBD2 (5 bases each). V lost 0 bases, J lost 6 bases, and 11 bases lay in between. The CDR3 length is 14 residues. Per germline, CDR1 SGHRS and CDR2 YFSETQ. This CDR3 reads CASSLVGPSDTQYF. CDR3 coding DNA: TGCGCCAGCAGCTTGGTGGGACCTTCGGATACGCAGTATTTT.

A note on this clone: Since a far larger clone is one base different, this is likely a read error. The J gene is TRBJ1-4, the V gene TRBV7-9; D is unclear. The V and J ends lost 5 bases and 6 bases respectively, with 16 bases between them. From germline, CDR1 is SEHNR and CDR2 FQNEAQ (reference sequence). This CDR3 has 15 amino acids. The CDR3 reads CASSLGPPDYEKLFF. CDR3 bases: TGTGCCAGCAGCCTCGGGCCCCCTGATTATGAAAAACTGTTTTTT.

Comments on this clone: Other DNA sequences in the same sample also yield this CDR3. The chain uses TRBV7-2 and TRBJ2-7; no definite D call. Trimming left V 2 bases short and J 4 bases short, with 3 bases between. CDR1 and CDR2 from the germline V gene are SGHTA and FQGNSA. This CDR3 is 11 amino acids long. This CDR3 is CASSLKYEQYF. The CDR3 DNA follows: TGTGCCAGCAGCTTAAAGTACGAGCAGTACTTC.

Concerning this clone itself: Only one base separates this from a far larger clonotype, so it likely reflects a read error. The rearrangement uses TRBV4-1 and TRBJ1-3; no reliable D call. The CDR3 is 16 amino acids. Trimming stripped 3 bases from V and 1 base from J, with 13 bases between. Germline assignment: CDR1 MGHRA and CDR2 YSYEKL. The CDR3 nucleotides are TGCGCCAGCAGCCACGGAGTAGCCTATTCTGGAAACACCATATATTTT. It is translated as CASSHGVAYSGNTIYF.

The CDR3 bases are TGCGCCAGCAGGCCTACTAGTAACTCCTACAATGAGCAGTTCTTC. Amino acids: CASRPTSNSYNEQFF. V gene TRBV5-1 combines with J gene TRBJ2-1; tentatively, D is TRBD2 (5 bases). V was clipped by 5 bases and J by 0 bases, with 12 bases between them. Germline V CDR1 and CDR2: SGHRS, YFSETQ. This CDR3 comprises 15 residues. The full variable domain, in which reference TRBV5-1 and TRBJ2-1 provide the parts outside the CDR3, is KAGVTQTPRYLIKTRGQQVTLSCSPISGHRSVSWYQQTPGQGLQFLFEYFSETQRNKGNFPGRFSGRQFSNSRSEMNVSTLELGDSALYLCASRPTSNSYNEQFFGPGTRLTVL.